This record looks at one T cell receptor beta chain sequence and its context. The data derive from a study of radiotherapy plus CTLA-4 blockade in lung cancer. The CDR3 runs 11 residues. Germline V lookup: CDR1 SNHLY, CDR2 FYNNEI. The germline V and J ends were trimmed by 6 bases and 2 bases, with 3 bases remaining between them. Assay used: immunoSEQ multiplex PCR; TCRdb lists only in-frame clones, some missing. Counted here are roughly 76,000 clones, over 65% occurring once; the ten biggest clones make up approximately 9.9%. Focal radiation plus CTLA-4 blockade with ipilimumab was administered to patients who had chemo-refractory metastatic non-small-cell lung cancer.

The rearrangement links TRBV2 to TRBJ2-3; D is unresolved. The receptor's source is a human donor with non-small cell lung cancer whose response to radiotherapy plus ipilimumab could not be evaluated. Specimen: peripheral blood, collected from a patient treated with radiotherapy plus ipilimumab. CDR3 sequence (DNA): TGTGCCAGCAGACTCACAGATACGCAGTATTTT. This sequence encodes CASRLTDTQYF.